The next 23 T cell receptor beta chains were all read from a single sample in a study of control samples from healthy donors and cancer patients. Clones were sequenced by immunoSEQ multiplex PCR, and TCRdb holds only the in-frame ones, with some missing. The sample consists of around 130,000 clones, 90% of them appearing once. Sequences were obtained from blood. The receptor source for this set is a young man in good health.

V usage is TRBV3-1 (or the pseudogene TRBV3-2) and J usage is TRBJ2-3, with 12 bases lining up with TRBD2. Germline V gives CDR1 LGHDT, CDR2 YNNKEL (reference sequence). J was trimmed by 9 bases and V by 6 bases; bases with no gene match: 10. This CDR3 has 15 amino acids. CDR3 sequence (DNA): TGTGCCAGCAGGCTAGGAGGGACTAGCGGGCGAACGCAGTATTTT. It codes for CASRLGGTSGRTQYF.

CDR3 loop: CASSRSPLDYNEQFF. CDR3 bases: TGTGCCAGCAGTCGAAGTCCTCTGGACTACAATGAGCAGTTCTTC. This sequence joins TRBV11-3 and TRBJ2-1; D is unresolved. Germline V gives CDR1 SGHNT, CDR2 YENEEA. Trimming took off 6 bases at V and 3 bases at J, with 15 bases between the two ends. The CDR3 length is 15 residues. The entire variable domain, with the rest obtained from reference TRBV11-3 and TRBJ2-1, is as follows: EAGVVQSPRYKIIEKKQPVAFWCNPISGHNTLYWYLQNLGQGPELLIRYENEEAVDDSQLPKDRFSAERLKGVDSTLKIQPAELGDSAVYLCASSRSPLDYNEQFFGPGTRLTVL.

The gene calls are TRBV13 and TRBJ1-2; D call uncertain. The CDR3 totals 15 residues. Germline assignment: CDR1 PRHDT and CDR2 FYEKMQ (reference sequence). Trimming removed 0 bases from V and 6 bases from J, with 14 bases in between. In DNA form, the CDR3 reads TGTGCCAGCAGCTTAGGCCCAGGAGGTTCGGATGGCTACACCTTC. This sequence encodes CASSLGPGGSDGYTF.

V is TRBV7-8 and J is TRBJ1-2, with D perhaps TRBD1 (6 bases). V gave up 5 bases and J gave up 0 bases, with 16 bases separating them. The CDR3 spans 16 residues. Germline-derived CDR1 and CDR2 are SGHVS and FQNEAQ. The CDR3 sequence is CASSLLLGTTNYGYTF. CDR3 in DNA: TGTGCCAGCAGCCTGTTGTTGGGGACAACTAACTATGGCTACACCTTC.

This chain uses TRBV24-1 with TRBJ2-1; D not resolved. The CDR3 contains 12 residues. V was clipped by 4 bases and J by 4 bases, with 4 bases between them. Germline CDR1 is KGHDR and CDR2 is SFDVKD. CDR3 DNA: TGTGCCACCAGTGAGGGGTACAATGAGCAGTTCTTC. Its protein is CATSEGYNEQFF.

The chain employs TRBV24-1 and TRBJ2-7; D might be TRBD1 (6 bases). CDR3 length: 14 amino acids. CDR1 is KGHDR and CDR2 is SFDVKD in the germline V gene. Trimming took off 2 bases at V and 4 bases at J, with 11 bases between the two ends. CDR3 in amino acids: CATSDSGQLYEQYF. In DNA, the CDR3 is TGTGCCACCAGTGATTCCGGACAGTTATACGAGCAGTACTTC.

V and J are TRBV3-1 (or the pseudogene TRBV3-2) and TRBJ2-7; D remains unclear. CDR1 LGHDT and CDR2 YNNKEL come from the germline V gene (reference sequence). This CDR3 is 11 amino acids long. V gave up 8 bases and J gave up 5 bases, with 10 bases separating them. The CDR3 here is CASGYYDEQYF. The CDR3, as DNA: TGTGCCAGCGGGTACTACGACGAGCAGTACTTC.

This rearrangement joins TRBV7-2 to TRBJ1-1, with D hard to call. Germline lookup yields CDR1 SGHTA and CDR2 FQGNSA. The CDR3 is 14 amino acids. The germline V and J ends were trimmed by 1 base and 3 bases, with 9 bases remaining between them. Written as DNA, the CDR3 is TGTGCCAGCAGCTTAGTGCCGGAAGACACTGAAGCTTTCTTT. It translates to CASSLVPEDTEAFF.

The chain has TRBV7-3 and TRBJ2-3, with 9 bases lining up with TRBD2. This CDR3 has 14 residues. Germline V gene lookup returns CDR1 SGHTA and CDR2 FQGTGA. V trimming: 5 bases; J trimming: 4 bases; junction bases outside the gene matches: 4. DNA of the CDR3: TGTGCCAGCAGCCTGACTAGCGGATCAGATACGCAGTATTTT. Protein product: CASSLTSGSDTQYF.

The V gene is TRBV5-1, the J gene TRBJ2-2; 12 nucleotides align to TRBD2. Germline values: CDR1 SGHRS, CDR2 YFSETQ. Germline trimming cut 0 bases from V and 6 bases from J; bases unmatched to any gene: 6. The CDR3 sequence is 17 residues long. CDR3 coding DNA: TGCGCCAGCAGCTTGGATCCCCTAGCGGGGGGGTCCGGGGAGCTGTTTTTT. Its protein is CASSLDPLAGGSGELFF.

The rearrangement joins TRBV19 to TRBJ2-5; possibly TRBD1 for D (6 bases). The V and J ends lost 8 bases and 5 bases respectively, with 18 bases between them. The CDR3 has 14 amino acids. CDR1 LNHDA and CDR2 SQIVND come from the germline V gene (reference sequence). The CDR3 sequence is CASGIQGGDETQYF. The CDR3 nucleotides are TGTGCCAGTGGAATACAGGGTGGCGACGAGACCCAGTACTTC.

The V and J genes are TRBV19 and TRBJ1-5; D might be TRBD1 (5 bases). CDR1 and CDR2 (germline): LNHDA, SQIVND (reference sequence). The CDR3 consists of 13 residues. V lost 3 bases and J lost 5, with 8 bases in between. The CDR3 loop reads CASSIQGDQPQHF. Here the CDR3 DNA reads TGTGCCAGTAGTATTCAGGGAGATCAGCCCCAGCATTTT.

V usage is TRBV6-2 or TRBV6-3 and J usage is TRBJ2-1; the match to TRBD2 covers 9 bases. CDR1 is MNHEY, CDR2 SVGEGT, per germline. This CDR3 contains 18 residues. After removal of 2 bases from V and 4 bases from J, the junction contained 12 bases not matched to a gene. CDR3 DNA sequence: TGTGCCAGCAGTTACCCCCTCCTAGCGGGGAGCCGATACAATGAGCAGTTCTTC. It is translated as CASSYPLLAGSRYNEQFF.

The genes are TRBV27 and TRBJ2-3; the D is unclear. Trimming removed 5 bases at V and 4 bases at J, with 10 bases between. The CDR3 has 13 residues. Germline V CDR1 and CDR2: MNHEY, SMNVEV (reference sequence). In DNA form, the CDR3 reads TGTGCCAGCAGTGGCTGGGCGTCAGATACGCAGTATTTT. Translated, it gives CASSGWASDTQYF.

The V call is TRBV7-2, the J call TRBJ2-7; possible D gene TRBD1, 5 bases. The CDR3 loop spans 16 amino acids. The V end lost 4 bases, the J end lost 4 bases, and 20 bases lay between the germline ends. Germline-derived CDR1 and CDR2 are SGHTA and FQGNSA. This chain's CDR3 is CASSSLRTIEDYEQYV. DNA of the CDR3: TGTGCCAGCAGCTCCCTACGGACAATCGAGGATTACGAGCAGTACGTC.

The chain joins TRBV25-1 to TRBJ1-3; tentative D call: TRBD1 (6 bases). V lost 9 bases, J lost 0 bases, and 9 bases lay in between. The germline V gene encodes CDR1 MGHDK and CDR2 SYGVNS. CDR3 length: 13 residues. The CDR3 is CASTDSSGNTIYF. The CDR3 DNA reads TGTGCCAGTACGGACAGCTCTGGAAACACCATATATTTT.

The chain has TRBV6-6 and TRBJ1-3; 7 bases line up with TRBD1. Per the germline V gene, CDR1 is MNHNY and CDR2 is SVGAGI (reference sequence). There are 15 residues in the CDR3. V trimming: 4 bases; J trimming: 3 bases; junction bases outside the gene matches: 6. The CDR3 region is CASSLRGTVGNTIYF. The CDR3 DNA is TGTGCCAGCAGTTTACGTGGGACAGTTGGAAACACCATATATTTT.

This clone occurred once. V is TRBV5-1 and J is TRBJ2-1; 10 bases are shared with TRBD1. V shed 3 bases and J 5 bases; nucleotides not matched to a gene: 5. Germline V gene sequence: CDR1 SGHRS, CDR2 YFSETQ. The CDR3 length is 15 residues. In DNA, the CDR3 is TGCGCCAGCAGCTACCTGGACAGGGGGAACAATGAGCAGTTCTTC. This encodes CASSYLDRGNNEQFF.

The CDR3 protein is CSAGTVNTEAFF. CDR3 DNA sequence: TGCAGCGCCGGGACGGTGAACACTGAAGCTTTCTTT. The V call is TRBV29-1, the J call TRBJ1-1; tentatively, D is TRBD1 (5 bases). Germline V gene data show CDR1 as SQVTM and CDR2 as ANQGSEA. The CDR3 spans 12 residues. Trimming left V 7 bases short and J 0 bases short, with 9 bases between.

This rearrangement joins TRBV7-3 to TRBJ2-2; no clear D gene. From germline, CDR1 is SGHTA and CDR2 FQGTGA. The germline V and J ends were trimmed by 4 bases and 7 bases, with 7 bases remaining between them. The CDR3 loop spans 12 amino acids. The CDR3 spells CASSSYNGELFF. The CDR3 DNA reads as TGTGCCAGCAGCTCATATAACGGGGAGCTGTTTTTT.

This chain uses TRBV30 with TRBJ1-4, with D unclear. Trimming pared 1 base from V and 8 bases from J, leaving 8 bases between. The CDR3 covers 12 residues. Looked up from germline, CDR1 is GTSNPN and CDR2 is SVGIG (reference sequence). The CDR3: CAWSALKEKLFF. In DNA, the CDR3 is TGTGCCTGGAGTGCCCTAAAGGAAAAACTGTTTTTT.

V usage is TRBV6-6 and J usage is TRBJ2-1; no reliable D call. Germline V gene data show CDR1 as MNHNY and CDR2 as SVGAGI (reference sequence). Trimming took off 2 bases at V and 10 bases at J, with 9 bases between the two ends. The CDR3 contains 12 residues. DNA for the CDR3: TGTGCCAGCAGTTACCCCCAGTACGAGCAGTTCTTC. This codes for CASSYPQYEQFF.

The chain employs TRBV18 and TRBJ2-7; 10 bases align to TRBD1. V was pared by 3 bases and J by 6 bases, with 5 bases of the junction left unmatched. Per germline, CDR1 KGHSH and CDR2 LQKENI. CDR3 length: 14 amino acids. CDR3 amino acids: CASSPWDRGGEQYV. In DNA, the CDR3 is TGTGCCAGCTCACCTTGGGACAGGGGAGGCGAGCAGTACGTC.